In this sample, the clone carrying this T cell receptor beta chain turned up once. Sequencing targeted expressed TCRB transcripts, as all isolated RNA had been reverse transcribed. Sequencing used immunoSEQ multiplex PCR; TCRdb keeps in-frame clones, though not all of them. The profile shows 680,000 or so clones, around a sixth of them singletons. The data belong to a study of beta chain features in type 1 diabetes. Germline-derived CDR1 and CDR2 are SGHTA and FQGNSA. The CDR3 extends over 14 amino acids. V was shortened by 1 base and J by 14 bases, with 20 bases between the two germline ends. This TCR was sampled from a man in his late teens or twenties in good health. The chain links TRBV7-2 to TRBJ1-2; D ambiguous. Sequenced sample: naive CD4+ T cells from blood. The DNA for the CDR3 is TGTGCCAGCAGCTTAGAAGCGGGCCCCAGACTCGGGACCTTC. Protein sequence: CASSLEAGPRLGTF.